The clone carrying this T cell receptor (beta chain) occurred a few times. Its antigen is undetermined. The data were obtained in a study of beta chain features in type 1 diabetes. Whole-study findings and limits: A cDNA-based sequencing approach could over-represent cells with high TCR expression. Shortening of TCRB CDR3s, moderate but significant, appeared in all four CD4+ subsets of Type 1 diabetes patients. When VDJ junctions were examined, type 1 diabetes patients showed fewer insertions and more deletions.

Blood was collected once per donor into heparin, averaging around 0.11 L. Staining for CD45RO/CCR7/CD25/CD127/CD95/CD27 allowed sorting of CD4+ naive, central memory, regulatory and stem cell-like memory cells. This CDR3 contains 14 residues. V was clipped by 7 bases and J by 8 bases; unmatched bases: 11. CDR1 is ENHRY, CDR2 SYGVKD, per germline. Sequencing targeted expressed TCRB transcripts, as all isolated RNA had been reverse transcribed. Data came from immunoSEQ multiplex PCR; TCRdb stores just in-frame clones and leaves some out. The profile covers about 230,000 clones, with 16% appearing a single time and about 0.08% taken by the ten largest.

The chain carries TRBV10-3 and TRBJ2-7; 10 nucleotides match TRBD2. This receptor was identified in a young man with type 1 diabetes. Source material: naive CD4+ T cells from blood. CDR3 sequence (DNA): TGTGCCATCAAGTTGGCTAGCGGGAGTCCCAAGCAGTACTTC. Translation gives CAIKLASGSPKQYF.